This passage covers 32 T cell receptor beta chains from one sample sequenced in a study of CD4 T cell repertoires in COVID-19. Data came from immunoSEQ multiplex PCR; TCRdb stores just in-frame clones and leaves some out. The sample holds about 75,000 clones, about 83% seen once. Sequencing used CD4+ T cells from peripheral blood, obtained after recovery from COVID-19. Source of these receptors: a human donor who had COVID-19.

J is TRBJ2-5 and V is TRBV19; unclear D gene. The CDR3 spans 13 residues. V lost 1 base to trimming and J lost 1 base, with 4 bases between them. Germline CDR1 reads LNHDA; CDR2 reads SQIVND (reference sequence). CDR3 residues: CASSIGVQETQYF. The CDR3 region has the DNA TGTGCCAGTAGTATAGGGGTCCAAGAGACCCAGTACTTC.

This clone was picked up one time. The J gene is TRBJ1-1, the V gene TRBV5-4; D remains ambiguous. CDR1 is SGHNT and CDR2 is YYREEE in the germline V gene (reference sequence). Trimming left V 4 bases short and J 11 bases short, with 18 bases between. This CDR3 is built from 13 residues. CDR3 residues: CASSDGKFKAAFF. The CDR3 coding sequence is TGTGCCAGCAGCGATGGGAAGTTCAAGGCGGCTTTCTTT.

CDR3 sequence (DNA): TGTGCCAGCAGCTCGAGGGGGGGACTAGCGGGAGGAGATTCCTACGAGCAGTACTTC. Its protein is CASSSRGGLAGGDSYEQYF. The V gene is TRBV7-2, the J gene TRBJ2-7, with TRBD2 identical over 15 bases. This CDR3 region has 19 residues. Per germline, CDR1 SGHTA and CDR2 FQGNSA. Germline trimming cut 4 bases from V and 1 base from J; bases unmatched to any gene: 11.

This chain uses TRBV3-1 (or the pseudogene TRBV3-2) with TRBJ2-7, with TRBD2 as a possible D gene (7 bases). Germline V gene sequence: CDR1 LGHDT, CDR2 YNNKEL (reference sequence). This CDR3 contains 14 residues. Trimming cost V 0 bases and J 6 bases, with 12 bases left between them. In DNA form, the CDR3 reads TGTGCCAGCAGCCAAGACAATCGGGGGGCCGAGCAGTACTTC. Protein sequence: CASSQDNRGAEQYF.

CDR3 residues: CASSSYRGPGNEQFF. CDR3 coding DNA: TGTGCCAGCAGCTCATACAGGGGGCCGGGAAATGAGCAGTTCTTC. The J gene is TRBJ2-1, the V gene TRBV7-9, with 9 bases fitting TRBD1. With 4 bases clipped from V and 7 bases from J, the junction kept 8 bases outside the gene matches. The CDR3 totals 15 residues. Germline V gives CDR1 SEHNR, CDR2 FQNEAQ (reference sequence).

This clone was picked up a small number of times. The CDR3: CASNLARTDTQYF. In DNA form, the CDR3 reads TGTGCCAGCAACCTAGCGCGCACAGATACGCAGTATTTT. The chain combines TRBV2 with TRBJ2-3; perhaps TRBD2 as D (6 bases). This CDR3 has 13 amino acids. The germline V gene encodes CDR1 SNHLY and CDR2 FYNNEI. The V and J ends lost 7 bases and 1 base respectively, with 9 bases between them.

This chain uses TRBV6-2 or TRBV6-3 with TRBJ2-2, with D possibly being TRBD2 (6 bases). CDR3 length: 17 amino acids. V was shortened by 4 bases and J by 2 bases, with 17 bases between the two germline ends. Germline V gene sequence: CDR1 MNHEY, CDR2 SVGEGT. The CDR3 region is CASSFPGRDRNTGELFF. CDR3 DNA sequence: TGTGCCAGCAGTTTCCCGGGGCGGGACCGTAACACCGGGGAGCTGTTTTTT.

In this sample, this clone turned up a few times. The chain recombines TRBV18 with TRBJ2-3; possible D gene TRBD2, 6 bases. The CDR3 extends over 18 amino acids. CDR1 is KGHSH, CDR2 LQKENI, per germline. Trimming stripped 4 bases from V and 4 bases from J, with 24 bases between. CDR3 loop: CASSLNSGAGPTADTQYF. The CDR3 bases are TGTGCCAGCTCACTCAACTCTGGGGCGGGGCCCACTGCAGATACGCAGTATTTT.

This clone was detected once. The V and J genes are TRBV4-2 and TRBJ2-1; the match to TRBD2 covers 8 bases. The length of the CDR3 is 14 residues. CDR1 LGHNA and CDR2 YNFKEQ come from the germline V gene. With V trimmed by 0 bases and J by 8 bases, 3 bases remained unmatched. As DNA, the CDR3 is TGTGCCAGCAGCCAAGAGAGCGGGAGCTATGAGCAGTTCTTC. Translating it yields CASSQESGSYEQFF.

This clone was counted once. The rearrangement joins TRBV12-3 or TRBV12-4 to TRBJ1-2; a weak D match, TRBD1 (5 bases). The V end was cut by 2 bases, the J end by 4 bases, with 8 bases between. The CDR3 consists of 13 residues. CDR3 sequence (DNA): TGTGCCAGCAGTTTAAGGCAGGGCTATGGCTACACCTTC. Its translation: CASSLRQGYGYTF.

This sequence joins TRBV3-1 (or the pseudogene TRBV3-2) and TRBJ2-5; the match to TRBD1 covers 7 bases. Germline V lookup: CDR1 LGHDT, CDR2 YNNKEL (reference sequence). The CDR3 covers 14 residues. V lost 0 bases, J lost 5 bases, and 3 bases stayed unmatched. The CDR3: CASSQDARGETQYF. The CDR3 nucleotides are TGTGCCAGCAGCCAAGATGCCAGGGGGGAGACCCAGTACTTC.

This rearrangement joins TRBV7-2 to TRBJ1-3; no definite D call. Between the trimmed V and J ends, which lost 5 bases and 0 bases, there was a span of 14 bases. In germline, CDR1 is SGHTA, CDR2 FQGNSA. This CDR3 region has 16 residues. In DNA, the CDR3 is TGTGCCAGCAGCCTAAACCAGATTCTCTCTGGAAACACCATATATTTT. Translation: CASSLNQILSGNTIYF.

The CDR3 is CASSFTQTGAYGYTF. DNA for the CDR3: TGTGCCAGCAGCTTCACTCAAACAGGGGCCTATGGCTACACCTTC. The chain carries TRBV7-6 and TRBJ1-2; 7 nucleotides align to TRBD1. V lost 3 bases, J lost 4 bases, and 8 bases stayed unmatched. Germline values: CDR1 SGHVS, CDR2 FNYEAQ. CDR3 length equals 15 residues.

V and J are TRBV28 and TRBJ2-2, with D possibly called TRBD1 or TRBD2 (5 bases each). The CDR3 has 16 residues. Germline assignment: CDR1 MDHEN and CDR2 SYDVKM. Deletions cut 5 bases from V and 5 bases from J, with 18 bases between. CDR3 sequence (DNA): TGTGCCAGCAGTCCTCCGACACGAGGGGCTACCGGGGAGCTGTTTTTT. Its protein is CASSPPTRGATGELFF.

The DNA for the CDR3 is TGTGCCAGCAGCTTAGGGACTAGCGGGGCCCAAGAGACCCAGTACTTC. This translates into CASSLGTSGAQETQYF. The chain joins TRBV5-4 to TRBJ2-5, with 13 bases fitting TRBD2. The CDR3 extends over 16 amino acids. Per germline, CDR1 SGHNT and CDR2 YYREEE (reference sequence). The V gene end was trimmed by 2 bases and the J gene end by 1 base; junction bases not matched to a gene: 2. The whole variable domain, filled in from reference TRBV5-4 and TRBJ2-5, reads ETGVTQSPTHLIKTRGQQVTLRCSSQSGHNTVSWYQQALGQGPQFIFQYYREEENGRGNFPPRFSGLQFPNYSSELNVNALELDDSALYLCASSLGTSGAQETQYFGPGTRLLVL.

This sequence joins TRBV19 and TRBJ1-2; 7 bases map to TRBD1. The germline V gene has CDR1 LNHDA and CDR2 SQIVND (reference sequence). This CDR3 has 13 residues. V lost 7 bases and J lost 4; bases outside the gene matches: 6. The CDR3, as DNA: TGTGCCAGTACTCAGGGACAGCTCTATGGCTACACCTTC. It translates to CASTQGQLYGYTF. The variable domain in full, completed from reference TRBV19 and TRBJ1-2, reads DGGITQSPKYLFRKEGQNVTLSCEQNLNHDAMYWYRQDPGQGLRLIYYSQIVNDFQKGDIAEGYSVSREKKESFPLTVTSAQKNPTAFYLCASTQGQLYGYTFGSGTRLTVV.

The chain recombines TRBV5-4 with TRBJ2-3; 9 bases agree with TRBD2. V lost 4 bases and J lost 0; bases outside the gene matches: 12. This CDR3 is 18 amino acids long. CDR1 and CDR2 (germline): SGHNT, YYREEE (reference sequence). The CDR3 nucleotides read TGTGCCAGCAGCCGGTGGGAGACTAGCGGCCTGAGCACAGATACGCAGTATTTT. This translates into CASSRWETSGLSTDTQYF. The variable domain in full, with the rest retrieved from reference TRBV5-4 and TRBJ2-3, is ETGVTQSPTHLIKTRGQQVTLRCSSQSGHNTVSWYQQALGQGPQFIFQYYREEENGRGNFPPRFSGLQFPNYSSELNVNALELDDSALYLCASSRWETSGLSTDTQYFGPGTRLTVL.

The genes are TRBV7-8 and TRBJ1-5; 8 nucleotides line up with TRBD1. Germline CDR1 SGHVS, CDR2 FQNEAQ. The CDR3 extends over 16 amino acids. V shed 1 base, J shed 6 bases, and the junction held 8 bases outside the gene matches. CDR3 in amino acids: CASSLVGQGLPQPQHF. The DNA for the CDR3 is TGTGCCAGCAGCTTAGTCGGACAGGGATTGCCTCAGCCCCAGCATTTT.

The J gene is TRBJ1-6, the V gene TRBV6-6; maybe TRBD1 (6 bases). The length of the CDR3 is 13 residues. Germline V gives CDR1 MNHNY, CDR2 SVGAGI (reference sequence). V was cut by 8 bases and J by 7 bases, with 12 bases left in between. In nucleotides, the CDR3 is TGTGCCAGCCGGGACAATTACAATTCACCCCTCCACTTT. Translating it yields CASRDNYNSPLHF.

The rearrangement links TRBV9 to TRBJ1-1, with D uncertain. V lost 3 bases to trimming and J lost 4 bases, with 10 bases between them. Per the germline V gene, CDR1 is SGDLS and CDR2 is YYNGEE. The CDR3 consists of 13 residues. CDR3: CASSGPFSTEAFF. The DNA of the CDR3 is TGTGCCAGCAGCGGGCCCTTTTCCACTGAAGCTTTCTTT.

The rearrangement uses TRBV18 and TRBJ1-6, with D uncertain. CDR1 and CDR2 from the germline V gene are KGHSH and LQKENI. The CDR3 loop spans 13 amino acids. Trimming left V 1 base short and J 8 bases short, with 6 bases between. The CDR3 DNA is TGTGCCAGCTCACCACAGGGAGATTCACCCCTCCACTTT. As protein: CASSPQGDSPLHF.

The rearrangement uses TRBV5-1 and TRBJ2-4, with D perhaps assigned TRBD1 or TRBD2 (6 bases each). V lost 4 bases and J lost 3, with 14 bases in between. CDR1 and CDR2 (germline): SGHRS, YFSETQ. This CDR3 is built from 15 residues. The CDR3 region has the DNA TGCGCCAGCAGCGTGACAGGAGGGGGCAAAAACATTCAGTACTTC. It translates to CASSVTGGGKNIQYF.

This sequence joins TRBV15 and TRBJ1-6; 11 bases line up with TRBD1. The CDR3 sequence is 15 residues long. The V segment lost 5 bases and the J segment 8 bases; nucleotides outside the gene matches: 5. In germline, CDR1 is LNHNV, CDR2 YYDKDF (reference sequence). Here the CDR3 reads CATSRGQGGDSPLHF. Here the CDR3 DNA reads TGTGCCACCAGCCGGGGACAGGGGGGAGATTCACCCCTCCACTTT.

V is TRBV7-2 and J is TRBJ2-1, with TRBD2 matching 7 bases. V shed 2 bases, J shed 6 bases, and the junction held 13 bases outside the gene matches. The CDR3 totals 17 residues. Germline loops: CDR1 SGHTA, CDR2 FQGNSA. Here the CDR3 reads CASSLSARRLASNEQFF. The CDR3 region has the DNA TGTGCCAGCAGCTTAAGCGCTAGACGACTAGCATCCAATGAGCAGTTCTTC.

The sample holds a few counts of this clone. This chain joins TRBV18 and TRBJ2-7; no clear D. With 2 bases removed from V and 2 bases from J, the gap between germline ends came to 7 bases. The CDR3 has 13 residues. Germline CDR1 reads KGHSH; CDR2 reads LQKENI. The CDR3 spells CASSPSQTYEQYF. The DNA of the CDR3 is TGTGCCAGCTCACCATCGCAGACCTACGAGCAGTACTTC.

The chain combines TRBV5-4 with TRBJ2-2; D not certain. Germline V gene sequence: CDR1 SGHNT, CDR2 YYREEE (reference sequence). The CDR3 has 15 residues. Between the trimmed V and J ends, which lost 0 bases and 1 base, there was a span of 7 bases. The CDR3 region is CASSLDSGNTGELFF. The DNA of the CDR3 is TGTGCCAGCAGCTTGGATTCAGGGAACACCGGGGAGCTGTTTTTT.

The chain links TRBV19 to TRBJ1-1; unclear D gene. Trimming took off 1 base at V and 11 bases at J, with 17 bases between the two ends. The CDR3 is 14 amino acids. Germline V CDR1 and CDR2: LNHDA, SQIVND (reference sequence). CDR3 nucleotide sequence: TGTGCCAGTAGTATAGGCGGTGCCCCGTCAGAGGCTTTCTTT. Encoded protein: CASSIGGAPSEAFF.

The chain has TRBV19 and TRBJ1-1, with TRBD1 as a possible D gene (5 bases). Between the trimmed V and J ends, which lost 6 bases and 1 base, there was a span of 9 bases. The CDR3 consists of 13 residues. Germline CDR1 is LNHDA and CDR2 is SQIVND (reference sequence). The CDR3 region has the DNA TGTGCCAGTAGGGGGCCCGGGAACACTGAAGCTTTCTTT. It translates to CASRGPGNTEAFF.

This chain connects TRBV5-1 to TRBJ1-1; D is ambiguous. This CDR3 spans 16 amino acids. V lost 0 bases and J 0 bases, leaving 12 bases between the germline ends. CDR1 is SGHRS, CDR2 YFSETQ, per germline. The CDR3 loop reads CASSLELGGLNTEAFF. In nucleotides, the CDR3 is TGCGCCAGCAGCTTGGAATTAGGTGGTTTGAACACTGAAGCTTTCTTT.

This clone has a handful of counts. This chain connects TRBV30 to TRBJ1-1, with 7 bases lining up with TRBD1. Germline V gives CDR1 GTSNPN, CDR2 SVGIG (reference sequence). V shed 8 bases and J 1 base; nucleotides not matched to a gene: 10. The length of the CDR3 is 14 residues. Written as DNA, the CDR3 is TGTGCCCGCGGGAGGGGACAGCCGAACACTGAAGCTTTCTTT. This codes for CARGRGQPNTEAFF.

The chain combines TRBV28 with TRBJ2-7, with 8 bases identical to TRBD1. Germline-derived CDR1 and CDR2 are MDHEN and SYDVKM. With V trimmed by 8 bases and J by 7 bases, 10 bases remained unmatched. The CDR3 extends over 13 amino acids. The CDR3 sequence is CASLTGGIGEQYF. The CDR3 region has the DNA TGTGCCAGCTTAACAGGGGGGATTGGTGAGCAGTACTTC.

This chain uses TRBV7-9 with TRBJ2-2; D remains unclear. The V end was cut by 0 bases, the J end by 5 bases, with 7 bases between. This CDR3 comprises 14 residues. Per germline, CDR1 SEHNR and CDR2 FQNEAQ (reference sequence). In nucleotides, the CDR3 is TGTGCCAGCAGCTTAGCGTCGGCTACCGGGGAGCTGTTTTTT. Translation gives CASSLASATGELFF.